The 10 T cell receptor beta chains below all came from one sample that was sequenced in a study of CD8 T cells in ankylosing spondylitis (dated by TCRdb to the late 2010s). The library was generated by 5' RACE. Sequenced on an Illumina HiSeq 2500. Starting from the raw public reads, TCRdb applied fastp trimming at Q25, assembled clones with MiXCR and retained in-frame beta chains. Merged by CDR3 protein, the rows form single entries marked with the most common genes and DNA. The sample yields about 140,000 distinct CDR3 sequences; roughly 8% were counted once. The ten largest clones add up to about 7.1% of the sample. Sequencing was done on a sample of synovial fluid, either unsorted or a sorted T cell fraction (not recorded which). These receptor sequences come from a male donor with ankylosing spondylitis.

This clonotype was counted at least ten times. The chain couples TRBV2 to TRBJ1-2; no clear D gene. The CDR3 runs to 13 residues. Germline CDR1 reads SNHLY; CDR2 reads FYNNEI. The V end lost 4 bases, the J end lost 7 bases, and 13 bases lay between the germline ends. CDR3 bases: TGTGCCAGCAGTGTACAATCCCGGGTTGGCTACACCTTC. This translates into CASSVQSRVGYTF.

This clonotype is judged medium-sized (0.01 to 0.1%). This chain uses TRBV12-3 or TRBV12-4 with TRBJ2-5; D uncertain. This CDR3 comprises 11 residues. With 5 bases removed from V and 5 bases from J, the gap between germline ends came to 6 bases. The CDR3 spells CASSRHETQYF. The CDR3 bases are TGTGCCAGCAGTAGACATGAGACCCAGTACTTC.

CDR3 bases: TGTGCCAGCAGCCGTAGACTAGCGGGATGGTCAGATACGCAGTATTTT. As protein: CASSRRLAGWSDTQYF. This chain joins TRBV11-2 and TRBJ2-3, with 11 positions matching TRBD2. The CDR3 extends over 16 amino acids. V lost 5 bases to trimming and J lost 4 bases; unmatched junction nucleotides: 8. Per germline, CDR1 SGHAT and CDR2 FQNNGV. Based on the CDR3 plus reference TRBV11-2 and TRBJ2-3, the full variable domain is EAGVAQSPRYKIIEKRQSVAFWCNPISGHATLYWYQQILGQGPKLLIQFQNNGVVDDSQLPKDRFSAERLKGVDSTLKIQPAKLEDSAVYLCASSRRLAGWSDTQYFGPGTRLTVL.

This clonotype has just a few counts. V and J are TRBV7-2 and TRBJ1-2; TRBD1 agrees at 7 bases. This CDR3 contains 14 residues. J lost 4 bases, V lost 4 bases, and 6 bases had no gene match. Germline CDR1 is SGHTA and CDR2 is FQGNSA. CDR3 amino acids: CASSSGTVSYGYTF. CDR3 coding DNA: TGTGCCAGCAGCTCGGGGACAGTCTCCTATGGCTACACCTTC.

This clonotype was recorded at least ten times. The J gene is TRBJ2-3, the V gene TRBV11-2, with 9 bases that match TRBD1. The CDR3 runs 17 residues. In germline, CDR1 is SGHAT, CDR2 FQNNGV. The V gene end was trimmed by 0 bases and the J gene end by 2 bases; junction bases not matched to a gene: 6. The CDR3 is CASSLEDWDRATDTQYF. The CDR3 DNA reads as TGTGCCAGCAGCTTAGAGGATTGGGACAGGGCCACAGATACGCAGTATTTT.

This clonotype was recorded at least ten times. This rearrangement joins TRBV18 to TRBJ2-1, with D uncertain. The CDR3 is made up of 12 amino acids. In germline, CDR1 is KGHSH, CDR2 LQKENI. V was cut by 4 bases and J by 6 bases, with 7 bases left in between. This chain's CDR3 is CASSRVGNEQFF. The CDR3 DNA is TGTGCCAGCTCACGGGTGGGCAATGAGCAGTTCTTC.

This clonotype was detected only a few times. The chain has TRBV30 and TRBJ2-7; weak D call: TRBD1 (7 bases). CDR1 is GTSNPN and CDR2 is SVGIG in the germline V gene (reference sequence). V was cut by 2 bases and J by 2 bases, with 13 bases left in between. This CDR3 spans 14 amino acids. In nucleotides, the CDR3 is TGTGCCTGGAGTCAGGGCAGGGGGGCCTACGAGCAGTACTTC. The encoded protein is CAWSQGRGAYEQYF.

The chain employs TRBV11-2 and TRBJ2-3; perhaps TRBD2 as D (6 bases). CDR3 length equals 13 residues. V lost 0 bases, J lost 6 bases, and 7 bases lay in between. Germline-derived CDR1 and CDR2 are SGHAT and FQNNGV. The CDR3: CASSLDRGDTQYF. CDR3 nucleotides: TGTGCCAGCAGCTTAGATCGGGGGGATACGCAGTATTTT. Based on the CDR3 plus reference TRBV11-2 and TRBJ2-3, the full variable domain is EAGVAQSPRYKIIEKRQSVAFWCNPISGHATLYWYQQILGQGPKLLIQFQNNGVVDDSQLPKDRFSAERLKGVDSTLKIQPAKLEDSAVYLCASSLDRGDTQYFGPGTRLTVL.

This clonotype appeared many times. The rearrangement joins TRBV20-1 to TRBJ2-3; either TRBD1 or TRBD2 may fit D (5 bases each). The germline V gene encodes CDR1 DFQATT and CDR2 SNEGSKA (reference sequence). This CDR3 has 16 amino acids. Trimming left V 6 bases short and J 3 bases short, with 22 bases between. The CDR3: CSATGSGRLATDTQYF. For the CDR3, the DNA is TGCAGTGCAACTGGGTCGGGGCGACTCGCGACAGATACGCAGTATTTT.

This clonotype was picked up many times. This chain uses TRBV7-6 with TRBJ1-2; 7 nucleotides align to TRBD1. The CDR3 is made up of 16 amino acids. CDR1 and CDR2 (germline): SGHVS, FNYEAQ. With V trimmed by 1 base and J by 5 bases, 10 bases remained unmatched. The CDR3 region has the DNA TGTGCCAGCAGCTTAGGATCAGGGGGATTCGAATATGGCTACACCTTC. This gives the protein CASSLGSGGFEYGYTF.